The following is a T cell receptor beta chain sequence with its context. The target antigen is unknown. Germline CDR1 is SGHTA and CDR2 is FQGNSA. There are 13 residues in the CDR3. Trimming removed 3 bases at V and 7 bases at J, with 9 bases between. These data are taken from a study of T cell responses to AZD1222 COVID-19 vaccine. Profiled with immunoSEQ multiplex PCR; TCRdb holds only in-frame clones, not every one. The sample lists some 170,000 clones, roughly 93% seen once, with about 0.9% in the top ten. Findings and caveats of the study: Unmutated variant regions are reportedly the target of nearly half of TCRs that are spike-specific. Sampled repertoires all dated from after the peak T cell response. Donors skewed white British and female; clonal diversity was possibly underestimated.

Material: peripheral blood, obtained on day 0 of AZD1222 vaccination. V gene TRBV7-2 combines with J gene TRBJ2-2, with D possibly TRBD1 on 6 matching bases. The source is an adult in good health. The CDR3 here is CASSLGQYGELFF. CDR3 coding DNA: TGTGCCAGCAGCTTGGGACAATACGGGGAGCTGTTTTTT.